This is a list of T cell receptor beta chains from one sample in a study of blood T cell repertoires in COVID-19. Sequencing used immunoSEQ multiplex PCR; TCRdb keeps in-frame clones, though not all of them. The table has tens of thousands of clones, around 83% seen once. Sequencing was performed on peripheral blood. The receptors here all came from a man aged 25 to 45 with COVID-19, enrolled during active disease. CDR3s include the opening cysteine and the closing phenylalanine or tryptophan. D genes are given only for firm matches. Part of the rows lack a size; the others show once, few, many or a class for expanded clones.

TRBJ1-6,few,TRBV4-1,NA,TGCGCCAGCAGCCAAGAACCCCCGAGGGCAGACTATAATTCACCCCTCCACTTT,CASSQEPPRADYNSPLHF
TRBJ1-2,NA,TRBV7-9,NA,TGTGCCAGCAGCCGAGACACCGGGATCGACTATGGCTACACCTTC,CASSRDTGIDYGYTF
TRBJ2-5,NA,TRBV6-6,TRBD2,TGTGCCAGCAGTTCCCAGCGGGGGCAGGTCCGGGACCAGTACTTC,CASSSQRGQVRDQYF
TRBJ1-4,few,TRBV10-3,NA,TGTGCCATCAGCGTTGACAGCCCCTCAACTAATGAAAAACTGTTTTTT,CAISVDSPSTNEKLFF
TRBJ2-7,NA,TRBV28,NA,TGTGCCAGCAGCACAGGGTTTACCTACGAGCAGTACTTC,CASSTGFTYEQYF
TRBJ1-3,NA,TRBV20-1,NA,TGCAGTGCCGTCTCTGGAAACACCATATATTTT,CSAVSGNTIYF
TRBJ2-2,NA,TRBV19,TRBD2,TGTGCCAGTAGACGTAGCGGGACGTCTGGGGAGCTGTTTTTT,CASRRSGTSGELFF
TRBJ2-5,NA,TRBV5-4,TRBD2,TGTGCCAGCAGCCCGCCGCCGGGAGGGCGGGAGACCCAGTACTTC,CASSPPPGGRETQYF
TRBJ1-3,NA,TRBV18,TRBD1,TGTGCCAGCTCACCGACAGGGAGTAGTGCTGGAAACACCATATATTTT,CASSPTGSSAGNTIYF
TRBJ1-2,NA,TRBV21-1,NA,TGTGCCAGCAGCAAAGTGTTGAATTCGGGAAACTATGGCTACACCTTC,CASSKVLNSGNYGYTF
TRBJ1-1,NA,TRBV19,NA,TGTGCCAGTAGGGCGGCAGGGGCTTTCGGCACTGAAGCTTTCTTT,CASRAAGAFGTEAFF
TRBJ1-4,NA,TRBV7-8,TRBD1,TGTGCCAGCAGCTTAGCTGGACAGGGCGAAAAACTGTTTTTT,CASSLAGQGEKLFF
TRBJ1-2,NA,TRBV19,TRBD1,TGTGCCAGTACCGAATACAGGGGACAGGGCCTGAGGGACTATGGCTACACCTTC,CASTEYRGQGLRDYGYTF
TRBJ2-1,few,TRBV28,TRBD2,TGTGCCAGCAGTTATGGACTAGCGAGGAATGAGCAGTTCTTC,CASSYGLARNEQFF
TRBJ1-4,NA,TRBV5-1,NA,TGCGCCAGCAGCTTCCAAACACCCAATGAAAAACTGTTTTTT,CASSFQTPNEKLFF
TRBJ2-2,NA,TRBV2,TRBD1,TGTGCCAGCAGTGCGCGACAGGGGAGTAACACCGGGGAGCTGTTTTTT,CASSARQGSNTGELFF
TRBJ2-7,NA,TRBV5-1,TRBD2,TGCGCCAGCAGCCCGGGGACTAGCGGGAGGTTTGGAGAGCAGTACTTC,CASSPGTSGRFGEQYF
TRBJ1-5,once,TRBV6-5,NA,TGTGCCAGCAGTTACTCCCGCCAGGGTAGTCAGCCCCAGCATTTT,CASSYSRQGSQPQHF
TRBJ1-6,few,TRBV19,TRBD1,TGTGCCAGTAGTGACAGGGGAGATTCACCCCTCCACTTT,CASSDRGDSPLHF
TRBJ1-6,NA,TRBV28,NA,TGTGCCAGCAGGGGTGCCTGGCGGAATTCACCCCTCCACTTT,CASRGAWRNSPLHF
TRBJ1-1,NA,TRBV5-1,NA,TGCGCCAGCAGCAGCGGTGACCTGAACACTGAAGCTTTCTTT,CASSSGDLNTEAFF
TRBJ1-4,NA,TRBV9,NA,TGTGTCAGCAGCGCGTGGACAGACAATGAAAAACTGTTTTTT,CVSSAWTDNEKLFF
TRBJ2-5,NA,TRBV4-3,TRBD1,TGCGCCAGCAGCCCAGGCTACCGGACAGGCCAAGAGACCCAGTACTTC,CASSPGYRTGQETQYF
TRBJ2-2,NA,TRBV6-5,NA,TGTGCCAGCAGTCTCCGAGGTTCGAACACCGGGGAGCTGTTTTTT,CASSLRGSNTGELFF
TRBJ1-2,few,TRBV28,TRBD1,TGTGCCAGCAGTTCGTCCCGGACAGGGGATGGTGGCTACACCTTC,CASSSSRTGDGGYTF
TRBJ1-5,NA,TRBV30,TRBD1,TGTGCCTGGAACCCTGGACAGGGTAGCAATCAGCCCCAGCATTTT,CAWNPGQGSNQPQHF
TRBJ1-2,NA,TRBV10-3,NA,TGTGCCACCAGCTCGGTTTACGGCTACACCTTC,CATSSVYGYTF
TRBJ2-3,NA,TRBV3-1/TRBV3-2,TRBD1,TGTGCCAGCTCCCGGGACAGGGGAGAAGATACGCAGTATTTT,CASSRDRGEDTQYF
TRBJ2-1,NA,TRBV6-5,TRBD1,TGTGCCAGTGGTTTCACAGGGGACCACAATGAGCAGTTCTTC,CASGFTGDHNEQFF
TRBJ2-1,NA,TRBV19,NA,TGTGCCAGTAGTTCCCTAGCGCTCAATGAGCAGTTCTTC,CASSSLALNEQFF
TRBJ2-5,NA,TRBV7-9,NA,TGTGCCAGCAGCTACGGACAGACGCCATCCCAAGAGACCCAGTACTTC,CASSYGQTPSQETQYF
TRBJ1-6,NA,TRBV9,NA,TGTGCCAGCAGCGTAAATTTTCCAGGCGTAGAATCACCCCTCCACTTT,CASSVNFPGVESPLHF
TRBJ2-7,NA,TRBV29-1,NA,TGCAGCGTTGAAGATCGGGGGACAGAAGATACCGAGCAGTACTTC,CSVEDRGTEDTEQYF
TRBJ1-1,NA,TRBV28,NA,TGTGCCAGCAGACCAGGGTTAACTGAAGCTTTCTTT,CASRPGLTEAFF
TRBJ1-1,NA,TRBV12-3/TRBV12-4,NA,TGTGCCAGCAGGCAACGCGTTGGCACTGAAGCTTTCTTT,CASRQRVGTEAFF
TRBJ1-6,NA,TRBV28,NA,TGTGCCAGCAGATCAAGGGAGGCGTCACCCCTCCACTTT,CASRSREASPLHF
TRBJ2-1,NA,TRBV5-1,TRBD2,TGCGCCAGCAGCTTCGGGACTAGCGGGTACAATGAGCAGTTCTTC,CASSFGTSGYNEQFF
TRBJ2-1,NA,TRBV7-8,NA,TGTGCCAGCAGCTTATTAGGGGCTCGTGTGGGAGGAAGAGGGGATGAGCAGTTCTTC,CASSLLGARVGGRGDEQFF
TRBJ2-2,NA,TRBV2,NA,TGTGCCAGCAGTGTAGTCGGGGGCACCGGGGAGCTGTTTTTT,CASSVVGGTGELFF
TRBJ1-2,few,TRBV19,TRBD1,TGTGCCACCAAACAGGGGAGGAGTGGCTACACCTTC,CATKQGRSGYTF
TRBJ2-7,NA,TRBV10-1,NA,TGCGCCAGCAGTGAGGGCAGGGGCTGGGGCGAGCAGTACTTC,CASSEGRGWGEQYF
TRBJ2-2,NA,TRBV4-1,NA,TGCGCCAGCAGCCCCCGCGGATACGGGGAGCTGTTTTTT,CASSPRGYGELFF
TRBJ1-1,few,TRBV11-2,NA,TGTGCCAGCAGCTACCCTCCTTGGGGGCTCGGACTGAACACTGAAGCTTTCTTT,CASSYPPWGLGLNTEAFF
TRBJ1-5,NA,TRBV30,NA,TGTGCCTGGAGTCCACCGGACAGGCCCCAGCATTTT,CAWSPPDRPQHF
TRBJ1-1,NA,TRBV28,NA,TGTGCCAGCAGCCCAGGGGCAGGGAGTTGGCTAACTGAAGCTTTCTTT,CASSPGAGSWLTEAFF